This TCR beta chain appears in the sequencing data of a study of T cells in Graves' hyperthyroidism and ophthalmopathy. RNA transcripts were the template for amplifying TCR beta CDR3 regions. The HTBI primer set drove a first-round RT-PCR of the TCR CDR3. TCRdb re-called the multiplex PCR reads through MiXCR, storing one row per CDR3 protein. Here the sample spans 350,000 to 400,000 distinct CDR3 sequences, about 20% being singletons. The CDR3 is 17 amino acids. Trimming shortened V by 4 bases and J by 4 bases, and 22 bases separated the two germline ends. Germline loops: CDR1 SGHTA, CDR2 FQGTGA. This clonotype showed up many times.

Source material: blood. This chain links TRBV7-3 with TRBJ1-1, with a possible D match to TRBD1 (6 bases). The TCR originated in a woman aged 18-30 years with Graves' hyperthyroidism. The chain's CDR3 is CASSSARLQGGSTEAFF. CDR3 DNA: TGTGCCAGCAGCTCCGCCCGTCTACAGGGTGGAAGCACTGAAGCTTTCTTT.